These 25 T cell receptor beta chains originate from one sample sequenced in a study of blood T cell repertoires in COVID-19. Repertoires were generated with immunoSEQ multiplex PCR, while TCRdb's copy carries only in-frame clones and drops some. The sample consists of some 110,000 clones, 70% to 80% of them appearing once. Sequenced input: peripheral blood. The source is a human donor with acute or convalescent COVID-19. The donor label of this sample is uncertain.

The chain carries TRBV7-9 and TRBJ2-1; TRBD1 agrees at 7 bases. The V segment lost 3 bases and the J segment 5 bases; nucleotides outside the gene matches: 10. This CDR3 comprises 16 residues. Germline V gene data show CDR1 as SEHNR and CDR2 as FQNEAQ (reference sequence). The CDR3 loop is CASSFPTGSNHNEQFF. The DNA of the CDR3 is TGTGCCAGCAGCTTCCCGACAGGGTCCAACCACAATGAGCAGTTCTTC.

V and J are TRBV7-3 and TRBJ1-2, with D uncertain. Between the trimmed V and J ends, which lost 5 bases and 1 base, there was a span of 8 bases. Germline loops: CDR1 SGHTA, CDR2 FQGTGA. The length of the CDR3 is 13 residues. This chain's CDR3 is CASSQQLNYGYTF. Here the CDR3 DNA reads TGTGCCAGCAGCCAACAGCTTAACTATGGCTACACCTTC.

The rearrangement joins TRBV3-1 (or the pseudogene TRBV3-2) to TRBJ2-7, with 8 bases fitting TRBD2. The CDR3 contains 15 residues. From germline, CDR1 is LGHDT and CDR2 YNNKEL (reference sequence). Unmatched junction bases numbered 3, after V lost 1 base and J lost 1 base. The CDR3 DNA reads TGTGCCAGCAGCCAAGGACTAGCGCCATCCTACGAGCAGTACGTC. Translated, it gives CASSQGLAPSYEQYV.

The V gene is TRBV27, the J gene TRBJ1-5; 8 nucleotides line up with TRBD1. The V segment lost 7 bases and the J segment 7 bases; nucleotides outside the gene matches: 18. Germline V gene data show CDR1 as MNHEY and CDR2 as SMNVEV (reference sequence). This CDR3 contains 17 residues. CDR3 DNA sequence: TGTGCCAGCACCCCTCGACCCCGGACAGGGTCGATACAGCCCCAGCATTTT. Protein sequence: CASTPRPRTGSIQPQHF.

This chain links TRBV3-1 (or the pseudogene TRBV3-2) with TRBJ1-2; 11 bases align to TRBD1. Germline CDR1 is LGHDT and CDR2 is YNNKEL (reference sequence). The CDR3 covers 13 residues. V shed 4 bases and J 11 bases; nucleotides not matched to a gene: 6. The CDR3 here is CASSLRDRGWYTF. The CDR3 DNA reads TGTGCCAGCAGCCTACGGGACAGGGGGTGGTACACCTTC.

This clone showed up just once. The rearrangement links TRBV29-1 to TRBJ1-1; the D is unclear. Germline V gives CDR1 SQVTM, CDR2 ANQGSEA. The CDR3 has 12 amino acids. The ends were cut back, 6 bases at V and 9 bases at J, with 17 bases in the middle. CDR3 nucleotides: TGCAGCGTCTCCAAACCCAGCGATCAAGCTTTCTTT. Protein sequence: CSVSKPSDQAFF.

The chain is built from TRBV2 and TRBJ2-3; 7 bases line up with TRBD1. The CDR3 sequence is 11 residues long. J was trimmed by 13 bases and V by 4 bases; bases with no gene match: 5. Germline loops: CDR1 SNHLY, CDR2 FYNNEI. In DNA form, the CDR3 reads TGTGCCAGCAGTGTACGTGACAGGGAGTATTTT. This codes for CASSVRDREYF.

This clone turned up a few times. The V and J genes are TRBV5-8 and TRBJ1-1; unclear D gene. Trimming pared 3 bases from V and 2 bases from J, leaving 11 bases between. From germline, CDR1 is SGHTS and CDR2 YDEGEE. The CDR3 runs to 14 residues. This CDR3 is CASSYSGLNTEAFF. CDR3 nucleotides: TGTGCCAGCAGCTATTCAGGTCTCAACACTGAAGCTTTCTTT.

The V and J genes are TRBV6-5 and TRBJ1-1; TRBD1 agrees at 7 bases. This CDR3 is built from 15 residues. V shed 6 bases, J shed 5 bases, and the junction held 12 bases outside the gene matches. The germline V gene has CDR1 MNHEY and CDR2 SVGAGI. Here the CDR3 DNA reads TGTGCCAGCAGCCCCTTCCTGACAGGGAGGACTGAAGCTTTCTTT. It codes for CASSPFLTGRTEAFF.

There are a few counts of this clone. V usage is TRBV13 and J usage is TRBJ1-1; 9 positions agree with TRBD1. This CDR3 contains 17 residues. Germline assignment: CDR1 PRHDT and CDR2 FYEKMQ (reference sequence). J was trimmed by 0 bases and V by 4 bases; bases with no gene match: 9. The CDR3 nucleotides are TGTGCCAGCAGCTCACGACAGGGACAGGGACTGAACACTGAAGCTTTCTTT. Encoded protein: CASSSRQGQGLNTEAFF. The full variable domain, rest sourced from reference TRBV13 and TRBJ1-1, is AAGVIQSPRHLIKEKRETATLKCYPIPRHDTVYWYQQGPGQDPQFLISFYEKMQSDKGSIPDRFSAQQFSDYHSELNMSSLELGDSALYFCASSSRQGQGLNTEAFFGQGTRLTVV.

The chain employs TRBV9 and TRBJ2-6, with a weak D call TRBD2 (5 bases). Germline CDR1 is SGDLS and CDR2 is YYNGEE. V was trimmed by 4 bases and J by 0 bases, leaving 14 bases between them. The CDR3 is 17 residues long. CDR3 coding DNA: TGTGCCAGCAGCCCCCCCGTACGGGGCTCTGGGGCCAACGTCCTGACTTTC. Translation gives CASSPPVRGSGANVLTF.

The chain joins TRBV19 to TRBJ2-5; D unclear. The germline V gene has CDR1 LNHDA and CDR2 SQIVND (reference sequence). This CDR3 has 11 residues. V lost 3 bases and J lost 5, with 4 bases in between. The CDR3 DNA reads as TGTGCCAGTAGTATCAGGGAGACCCAGTACTTC. Amino acids: CASSIRETQYF.

In DNA form, the CDR3 reads TGTGCCACCAGTGATTTGCTGGGGCCGGGCGATGAGCAGTTCTTC. Amino acids: CATSDLLGPGDEQFF. This chain connects TRBV24-1 to TRBJ2-1; TRBD1 might be the D (5 bases). Germline V CDR1 and CDR2: KGHDR, SFDVKD. The CDR3 consists of 15 residues. The V gene lost 0 bases and the J gene lost 8 bases, with 13 bases spanning the gap.

This clone was observed a few times. The chain combines TRBV5-1 with TRBJ1-1, with 7 bases that match TRBD1. The CDR3 has 15 amino acids. Trimming took 0 bases from V and 6 from J; bases not matched to a gene: 8. CDR1 and CDR2 (germline): SGHRS, YFSETQ. The CDR3 sequence is CASSLDPGGIAEAFF. The CDR3 nucleotides read TGCGCCAGCAGCTTGGATCCAGGGGGGATCGCTGAAGCTTTCTTT.

The CDR3: CAIRSQGMNTEAFF. In DNA form, the CDR3 reads TGTGCCATCAGATCACAGGGGATGAACACTGAAGCTTTCTTT. The chain employs TRBV10-3 and TRBJ1-1; 7 bases line up with TRBD1. Trimming removed 6 bases from V and 0 bases from J; junction bases left unmatched: 4. The germline V gene encodes CDR1 ENHRY and CDR2 SYGVKD. The CDR3 runs to 14 residues.

This clone was observed a single time. V usage is TRBV4-1 and J usage is TRBJ2-3, with TRBD2 matching 13 bases. CDR1 and CDR2 (germline): MGHRA, YSYEKL. This CDR3 contains 17 residues. V was pared by 2 bases and J by 1 base, with 3 bases of the junction left unmatched. The CDR3 DNA sequence: TGCGCCAGCAGCCAACAAGGACTAGCGGGGGGCACAGATACGCAGTATTTT. Its translation: CASSQQGLAGGTDTQYF.

The chain joins TRBV4-1 to TRBJ1-2; no clear D gene. This CDR3 has 13 residues. The ends were cut back, 3 bases at V and 3 bases at J, with 8 bases in the middle. Germline V gives CDR1 MGHRA, CDR2 YSYEKL. CDR3 sequence (DNA): TGCGCCAGCAGCCACGAGACATACTATGGCTACACCTTC. Amino acid sequence: CASSHETYYGYTF.

The CDR3 loop reads CSVADRVNQPQHF. The CDR3 DNA follows: TGCAGCGTTGCGGACAGGGTGAATCAGCCCCAGCATTTT. The chain has TRBV29-1 and TRBJ1-5; TRBD1 aligns across 8 bases. Germline-derived CDR1 and CDR2 are SQVTM and ANQGSEA. Unmatched junction bases numbered 3, after V lost 4 bases and J lost 4 bases. CDR3 length equals 13 residues.

This clone was counted a few times. The chain uses TRBV5-1 and TRBJ1-2, with a weak D call TRBD1 (6 bases). CDR3 size: 13 residues. The V and J ends lost 3 bases and 4 bases respectively, with 10 bases between them. Germline assignment: CDR1 SGHRS and CDR2 YFSETQ. The CDR3 DNA reads as TGCGCCAGCAGCTCGGACAGTCTCTATGGCTACACCTTC. This encodes CASSSDSLYGYTF.

The chain uses TRBV5-1 and TRBJ1-1, with TRBD1 matching 7 bases. Trimming cost V 2 bases and J 1 base; bases outside gene matches: 5. The CDR3 has 15 residues. The germline V gene encodes CDR1 SGHRS and CDR2 YFSETQ. Here the CDR3 DNA reads TGCGCCAGCAGCTTTAGACAGGGTGGGAACACTGAAGCTTTCTTT. Translation gives CASSFRQGGNTEAFF.

DNA of the CDR3: TGTGCCAGCAGTTACCTGGGTAGCCACGAGCAGTACGTC. This sequence encodes CASSYLGSHEQYV. The gene calls are TRBV6-8 and TRBJ2-7; D is uncertain. Germline lookup yields CDR1 MNHGY and CDR2 SAAAGT. The CDR3 totals 13 residues. V was cut by 2 bases and J by 5 bases, with 10 bases left in between.

The CDR3 spells CASGLGTSGSYEQYV. Here the CDR3 DNA reads TGTGCCAGCGGATTGGGGACTAGCGGATCCTACGAGCAGTACGTC. The chain has TRBV28 and TRBJ2-7, with 11 bases that match TRBD2. The CDR3 consists of 15 residues. Germline V gene data show CDR1 as MDHEN and CDR2 as SYDVKM. The trim removed 8 bases at V and 1 base at J, leaving 7 bases unmatched.

This chain uses TRBV6-1 with TRBJ1-6, with D possibly being TRBD1 (5 bases). Germline V gene sequence: CDR1 MNHNS, CDR2 SASEGT. This CDR3 is 16 amino acids long. V gave up 2 bases and J gave up 5 bases, with 13 bases separating them. CDR3 amino acids: CASSEMPGLNNSPLHF. In nucleotides, the CDR3 is TGTGCCAGCAGTGAAATGCCGGGACTCAATAATTCACCCCTCCACTTT.

CDR3: CASSHRDRGNQPQHF. The CDR3 DNA is TGTGCCAGTAGTCACCGGGACAGGGGAAATCAGCCCCAGCATTTT. The chain combines TRBV19 with TRBJ1-5, with TRBD1 identical over 10 bases. Germline CDR1 reads LNHDA; CDR2 reads SQIVND (reference sequence). CDR3 length: 15 amino acids. Trimming at V came to 5 bases and at J to 4 bases, leaving 5 bases not matched to a gene.

This clone was recorded a few times. The J gene is TRBJ1-2, the V gene TRBV18; D is uncertain. This CDR3 is 12 amino acids long. The ends were cut back, 3 bases at V and 5 bases at J, with 7 bases in the middle. Germline CDR1 and CDR2: KGHSH and LQKENI. The CDR3 DNA sequence: TGTGCCAGCTCACCGGCAGGATATGGCTACACCTTC. It encodes CASSPAGYGYTF.